This TCR beta chain derives from a study of beta chain features in type 1 diabetes. Study-wide background: When patients were set against healthy donors, age, gender and cell yields were similar. The study, taken as a whole, reports: Type 1 diabetes patients had TCRB CDR3s that were shorter (moderately but significantly so) in all four CD4+ subsets. A closer apparent resemblance between naive, central memory and Treg TCRB repertoires was seen in patients than in healthy donors.

This clone was detected only a few times. The antigen remains undetermined. The CDR3 runs 17 residues. J lost 12 bases, V lost 0 bases, and 17 bases had no gene match. CDR1 is MGHRA, CDR2 YSYEKL, per germline. The investigators reverse transcribed all of the isolated RNA, so they sequenced expressed TCRB transcripts. Measured with immunoSEQ multiplex PCR; TCRdb has only the in-frame clones, and not every one. The sample lists about 150,000 clones, about 12% seen once, with approximately 1.3% in the top ten. The TCR was taken from a man aged 18 to 35 with type 1 diabetes. J is TRBJ1-1 and V is TRBV4-1; 9 bases map to TRBD1. Sequenced sample: central memory CD4+ T cells from blood. The CDR3 region is CASSQDVRDRAGYRTFF. CDR3 coding DNA: TGCGCCAGCAGCCAAGATGTGAGGGACAGGGCGGGCTACCGAACTTTCTTT.